What follows is one TCR beta chain and its context. Its antigen is as yet unknown. The junction does not match germline at one end; this may be a read error. The data belong to a study of tumor-infiltrating lymphocytes in primary liver carcinoma. Findings of the study overall: The difference in top-250-clone fraction between tumors and blood was significant, favoring tumors (p = 0.039). The proportion of top clones found throughout all five tumor regions was only about 7-24%.

Germline CDR1 MDHEN, CDR2 SYDVKM. The CDR3 has 12 amino acids. A constant-region primer primed TCR beta cDNA synthesis from about 550 ng of total RNA. Sequencing libraries for TCR beta derived from three nested multiplex PCR rounds that used slightly modified ARM-PCR. TRBV1-TRBV30 forward primers paired with a C-beta reverse primer drove the first two PCR rounds, ten to eleven cycles each. TCRdb passed the multiplex PCR reads through MiXCR, listing each CDR3 protein once. The sample consists of 20,000 to 25,000 distinct CDR3 sequences, more than 75% of them appearing once. Taking about 20-31 mg of unsorted bulk tissue, the authors co-extracted RNA and DNA. Chronic HBV infection affected patients, none of whom had received treatment.

The V gene is TRBV28, the J gene TRBJ2-7; D uncertain. What was sequenced was liver tumor tissue from sampling region 2. Documented subset: tumor region T2, inferior pole. The sequence derives from a woman in her 30s with primary liver carcinoma and hepatitis B virus infection. The CDR3, as DNA: TGTGTCAGCAGAGGCTCCTTCTATGAGCAGTACTTC. Its protein product is CVSRGSFYEQYF.